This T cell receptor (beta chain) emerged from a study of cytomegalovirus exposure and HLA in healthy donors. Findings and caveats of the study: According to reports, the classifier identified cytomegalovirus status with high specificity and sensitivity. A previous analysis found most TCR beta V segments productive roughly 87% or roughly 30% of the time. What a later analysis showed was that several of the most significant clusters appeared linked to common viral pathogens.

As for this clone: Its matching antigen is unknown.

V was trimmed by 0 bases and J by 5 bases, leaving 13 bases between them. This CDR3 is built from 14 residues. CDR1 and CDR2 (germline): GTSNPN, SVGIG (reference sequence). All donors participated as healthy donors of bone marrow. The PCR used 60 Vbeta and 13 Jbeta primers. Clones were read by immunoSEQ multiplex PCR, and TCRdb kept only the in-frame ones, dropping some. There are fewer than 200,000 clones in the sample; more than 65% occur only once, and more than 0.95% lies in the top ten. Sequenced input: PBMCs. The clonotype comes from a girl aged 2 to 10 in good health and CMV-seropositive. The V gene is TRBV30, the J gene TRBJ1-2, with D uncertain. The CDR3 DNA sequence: TGTGCCTGGAGTGTAGTCTGGCAGGAATATGGCTACACCTTC. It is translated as CAWSVVWQEYGYTF.